Below, 23 T cell receptor beta chains from the same sample are listed, as sequenced in a study of cytomegalovirus exposure and HLA in healthy donors. The PCR used 60 Vbeta and 13 Jbeta primers. TCRdb keeps only in-frame clones here, not all; method: immunoSEQ multiplex PCR. The repertoire includes 100,000 to 150,000 clones, about two thirds of them detected once, and about 3.1% sits in the top ten. Specimen: PBMCs. The receptors originated from a human donor in good health.

The J gene is TRBJ1-1, the V gene TRBV2; D perhaps matches TRBD1 (6 bases). Germline values: CDR1 SNHLY, CDR2 FYNNEI. The CDR3 length is 16 residues. The ends were cut back, 0 bases at V and 4 bases at J, with 15 bases in the middle. CDR3 amino acids: CASSEALGRGITEAFF. The CDR3 DNA reads TGTGCCAGCAGTGAAGCGCTTGGCAGGGGAATCACTGAAGCTTTCTTT.

This clone appeared a few times. The gene calls are TRBV5-1 and TRBJ2-1; TRBD2 aligns across 8 bases. From germline, CDR1 is SGHRS and CDR2 YFSETQ. CDR3 length equals 16 residues. Trimming cost V 4 bases and J 6 bases; bases outside gene matches: 12. CDR3 amino acids: CASSREPGLGFNEQFF. CDR3 nucleotide sequence: TGCGCCAGCAGCAGAGAGCCGGGACTAGGATTCAATGAGCAGTTCTTC.

With regard to this clone: The junction and the germline gene differ at one end; a read error may be behind it. This rearrangement joins TRBV9 to TRBJ1-5; 7 bases align to TRBD1. CDR1 is SGDLS and CDR2 is YYNGEE in the germline V gene. The CDR3 covers 16 residues. The CDR3 spells CASSVGPTGANQPQHF. The DNA for the CDR3 is TGTGCCAGCAGTGTAGGTCCCACAGGGGCCAATCAGCCCCAGCATTTT.

Only a few counts were recorded for this clone. CDR3 sequence (DNA): TGCGCCAGCACCTGGACAGGTAGCACAGATACGCAGTATTTT. Its translation is CASTWTGSTDTQYF. This chain connects TRBV5-1 to TRBJ2-3, with 7 bases lining up with TRBD1. CDR3 length: 14 residues. CDR1 is SGHRS, CDR2 YFSETQ, per germline. V was clipped by 6 bases and J by 0 bases; unmatched bases: 4.

This clone was seen once. The V and J genes are TRBV6-5 and TRBJ1-2; no clear D gene. The CDR3 consists of 15 residues. The V gene's germline CDR1 is MNHEY and CDR2 SVGAGI. V was shortened by 6 bases and J by 8 bases, with 22 bases between the two germline ends. The CDR3 spells CASSPIQTSTNGYTF. The CDR3 DNA reads TGTGCCAGCAGCCCCATTCAGACAAGTACCAACGGCTACACCTTC.

This clone was counted between two and nine times. The chain links TRBV10-3 to TRBJ1-1, with 7 bases identical to TRBD1. The junction had 1 base not matched to a gene; V was cut back by 6 bases and J by 0 bases. Germline V gene sequence: CDR1 ENHRY, CDR2 SYGVKD. The CDR3 length is 13 residues. Here the CDR3 reads CAIRTGLNTEAFF. The CDR3 coding sequence is TGTGCCATCAGGACAGGGTTGAACACTGAAGCTTTCTTT.

Note on this clone: A junction end diverges from the germline sequence, so it may reflect a read error. The rearrangement links TRBV7-9 to TRBJ2-7; TRBD1 agrees at 11 bases. This CDR3 spans 14 amino acids. Germline-derived CDR1 and CDR2 are SEHNR and FQNEAQ (reference sequence). The CDR3 bases are TGTTCCAGCAGCAAGGGACAGGGGGGCTACGAGCAGTACTTC. Amino acids: CSSSKGQGGYEQYF.

This rearrangement joins TRBV19 to TRBJ2-2; TRBD2 is a possible D gene (5 bases). The germline gives CDR1 LNHDA, CDR2 SQIVND (reference sequence). This CDR3 contains 16 residues. Trimming took 2 bases from V and 4 from J, leaving 14 bases between them. The CDR3 DNA follows: TGTGCCAGTAGTATATTGGACTTTTCGGGCACCGGGGAGCTGTTTTTT. The encoded protein is CASSILDFSGTGELFF.

This clone was seen a few times. The chain joins TRBV4-2 to TRBJ1-2; no reliable D call. Germline assignment: CDR1 LGHNA and CDR2 YNFKEQ. The V end lost 4 bases, the J end lost 2 bases, and 17 bases lay between the germline ends. The CDR3 totals 16 residues. The DNA for the CDR3 is TGTGCCAGCAGCCCACTACGGGTAAATTTAAACTATGGCTACACCTTC. This codes for CASSPLRVNLNYGYTF.

This chain uses TRBV6-1 with TRBJ1-1, with 10 bases that match TRBD1. CDR1 and CDR2 from the germline V gene are MNHNS and SASEGT. V dropped 1 base and J dropped 4; count of bases not matched to a gene: 6. The CDR3 runs 16 residues. CDR3 in amino acids: CASSEVLGTGVTEAFF. CDR3 in DNA: TGTGCCAGCAGTGAAGTTCTCGGGACAGGGGTCACTGAAGCTTTCTTT.

J is TRBJ2-7 and V is TRBV27, with 8 bases that match TRBD2. The CDR3 runs 14 residues. Germline CDR1 reads MNHEY; CDR2 reads SMNVEV (reference sequence). V shed 8 bases and J 5 bases; nucleotides not matched to a gene: 11. CDR3 amino acids: CASEGSGRAHEQYF. DNA of the CDR3: TGTGCCAGCGAGGGGTCCGGGAGGGCCCACGAGCAGTACTTC.

The genes are TRBV10-1 and TRBJ2-7; a possible D gene is TRBD1 (6 bases). The CDR3 spans 13 residues. Between the trimmed V and J ends, which lost 8 bases and 3 bases, there was a span of 14 bases. The germline gives CDR1 WNHNN, CDR2 SYGVQD (reference sequence). The CDR3 DNA sequence: TGCGCCAGCCGACAGGTGGCGGGCTACGAGCAGTACTTC. It is translated as CASRQVAGYEQYF.

The genes are TRBV4-2 and TRBJ2-5; 10 positions agree with TRBD2. This CDR3 is 16 amino acids long. Germline V gene data show CDR1 as LGHNA and CDR2 as YNFKEQ. Losses at the gene ends were 1 base for V and 1 base for J; bases not matched to a gene: 3. The CDR3 nucleotides read TGTGCCAGCAGCCAAGGCCGACTAGCGGGCCAAGAGACCCAGTACTTC. Protein: CASSQGRLAGQETQYF.

This clone was found a few times. The CDR3 DNA reads as TGTGCCAGCAGTGAATCTTTTGGACAGGGCTACACCTTC. Translation: CASSESFGQGYTF. V usage is TRBV28 and J usage is TRBJ1-2, with D possibly TRBD1 on 6 matching bases. With 5 bases removed from V and 8 bases from J, the gap between germline ends came to 15 bases. In germline, CDR1 is MDHEN, CDR2 SYDVKM. The CDR3 covers 13 residues.

The chain couples TRBV6-5 to TRBJ2-7; tentatively, D is TRBD1 (5 bases). The germline gives CDR1 MNHEY, CDR2 SVGAGI. V lost 0 bases and J lost 9, with 15 bases in between. The CDR3 consists of 14 residues. CDR3 sequence reads: CASSYSTQGAGQYF. The CDR3 coding sequence is TGTGCCAGCAGTTACTCGACCCAAGGGGCAGGGCAGTACTTC.

This rearrangement joins TRBV27 to TRBJ2-7; D perhaps matches TRBD2 (7 bases). Deletions cut 0 bases from V and 6 bases from J, with 15 bases between. The CDR3 is 15 amino acids. Germline CDR1 reads MNHEY; CDR2 reads SMNVEV (reference sequence). CDR3 amino acids: CASSLSRGGGFEQYF. CDR3 DNA sequence: TGTGCCAGCAGTTTATCACGAGGGGGGGGGTTCGAGCAGTACTTC.

V usage is TRBV9 and J usage is TRBJ2-3, with TRBD2 matching 11 bases. The CDR3 runs 18 residues. Trimming took 0 bases from V and 2 from J; bases not matched to a gene: 8. Germline CDR1 and CDR2: SGDLS and YYNGEE. Here the CDR3 reads CASSVAASGGIHTDTQYF. In nucleotides, the CDR3 is TGTGCCAGCAGCGTAGCGGCTAGCGGGGGGATCCACACAGATACGCAGTATTTT. Together with reference TRBV9 and TRBJ2-3, the CDR3 gives the full variable domain: DSGVTQTPKHLITATGQRVTLRCSPRSGDLSVYWYQQSLDQGLQFLIQYYNGEERAKGNILERFSAQQFPDLHSELNLSSLELGDSALYFCASSVAASGGIHTDTQYFGPGTRLTVL.

A single count supports this clone. CDR3 sequence (DNA): TGTGCCAGCAGGATTAACAGGGGTCTCCCCAATTCACCCCTCCACTTT. Encoded protein: CASRINRGLPNSPLHF. This rearrangement joins TRBV28 to TRBJ1-6, with TRBD1 matching over 7 bases. Germline V gene sequence: CDR1 MDHEN, CDR2 SYDVKM. CDR3 length: 16 amino acids. V lost 6 bases to trimming and J lost 7 bases; unmatched junction nucleotides: 12.

This clone was counted a few times. The chain joins TRBV6-6 to TRBJ1-5, with 10 bases aligning to TRBD1. The CDR3 runs 14 residues. Germline V gives CDR1 MNHNY, CDR2 SVGAGI (reference sequence). The J segment lost 5 bases and the V segment lost 6 bases, leaving 4 bases of the junction unmatched. The DNA for the CDR3 is TGTGCCAGCAGCCCCGGGACAGGGGATCAGCCCCAGCATTTT. This gives the protein CASSPGTGDQPQHF.

This rearrangement joins TRBV4-1 to TRBJ2-5; possible D gene TRBD1, 5 bases. This CDR3 spans 14 amino acids. Germline assignment: CDR1 MGHRA and CDR2 YSYEKL. Trimming took 1 base from V and 5 from J, leaving 11 bases between them. CDR3 in DNA: TGCGCCAGCAGCCAAGCTCAGGGTGGTGAGACCCAGTACTTC. Encoded protein: CASSQAQGGETQYF.

The chain is built from TRBV4-3 and TRBJ1-3; no reliable D call. Germline V CDR1 and CDR2: LGHNA, YSLEER. The CDR3 has 15 residues. Trimming took 0 bases from V and 2 from J, leaving 8 bases between them. The CDR3 coding sequence is TGCGCCAGCAGCCAAGATAGCGGGGCTGGAAACACCATATATTTT. Its protein is CASSQDSGAGNTIYF.

This clone was seen a single time. The V gene is TRBV18, the J gene TRBJ2-7; 7 bases match TRBD1. This CDR3 contains 15 residues. V gave up 0 bases and J gave up 3 bases; unmatched junction bases: 5. Germline CDR1 reads KGHSH; CDR2 reads LQKENI. CDR3 amino acids: CASSPPGQLYYEQYF. In DNA form, the CDR3 reads TGTGCCAGCTCACCACCGGGACAGTTATACTACGAGCAGTACTTC.

The CDR3 is CASDHTGVTDTQYF. The CDR3 nucleotides are TGTGCCAGCGACCATACAGGGGTCACAGATACGCAGTATTTT. The chain has TRBV6-1 and TRBJ2-3, with 7 bases matching TRBD1. The germline CDR1 and CDR2 sequences are MNHNS and SASEGT. The CDR3 sequence is 14 residues long. V dropped 8 bases and J dropped 2; count of bases not matched to a gene: 7.